This T cell receptor beta chain was observed in a study of beta chain features in type 1 diabetes. Overall study results and limits: Shortening of TCRB CDR3s, moderate but significant, appeared in all four CD4+ subsets of Type 1 diabetes patients.

Germline V lookup: CDR1 MGHDK, CDR2 SYGVNS. J lost 8 bases, V lost 6 bases, and 13 bases had no gene match. CDR3 length equals 15 residues. Comment on this clone: Its antigen is as yet unknown.

Reverse transcription of all isolated RNA meant that expressed TCRB transcripts were sequenced. Repertoires were generated with immunoSEQ multiplex PCR, while TCRdb's copy carries only in-frame clones and drops some. The table shows some 350,000 clones, with roughly 14% occurring only once. This TCR came from a woman aged 18-30 years with type 1 diabetes. The genes are TRBV25-1 and TRBJ1-2, with TRBD1 matching 9 bases. Material: naive CD4+ T cells from blood. This CDR3 is CASRAWPGQGGGYTF. The CDR3 region has the DNA TGTGCCAGCAGAGCATGGCCGGGACAGGGAGGAGGCTACACCTTC.